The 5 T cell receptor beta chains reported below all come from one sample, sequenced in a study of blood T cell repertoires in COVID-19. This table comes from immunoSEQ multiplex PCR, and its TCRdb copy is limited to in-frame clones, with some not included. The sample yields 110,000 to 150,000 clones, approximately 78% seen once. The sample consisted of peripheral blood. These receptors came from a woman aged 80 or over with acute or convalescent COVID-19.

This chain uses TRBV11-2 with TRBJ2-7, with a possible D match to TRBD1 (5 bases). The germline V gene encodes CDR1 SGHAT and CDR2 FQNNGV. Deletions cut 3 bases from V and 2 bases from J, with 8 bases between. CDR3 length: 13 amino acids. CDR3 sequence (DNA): TGTGCCAGCAGCTTGACAGCTCCCTACGAGCAGTACTTC. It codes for CASSLTAPYEQYF.

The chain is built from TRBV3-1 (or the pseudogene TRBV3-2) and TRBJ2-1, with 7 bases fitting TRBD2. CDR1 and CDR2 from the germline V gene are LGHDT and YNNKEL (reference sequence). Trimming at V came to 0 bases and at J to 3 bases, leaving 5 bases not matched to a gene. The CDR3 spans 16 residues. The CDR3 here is CASSQDWGGSYNEQFF. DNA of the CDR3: TGTGCCAGCAGCCAAGATTGGGGGGGAAGCTACAATGAGCAGTTCTTC.

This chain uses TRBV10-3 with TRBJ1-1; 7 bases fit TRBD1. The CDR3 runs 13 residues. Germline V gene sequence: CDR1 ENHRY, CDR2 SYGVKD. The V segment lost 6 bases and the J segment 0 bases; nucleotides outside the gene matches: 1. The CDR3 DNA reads TGTGCCATCAGAGGACAGGTGAACACTGAAGCTTTCTTT. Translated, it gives CAIRGQVNTEAFF.

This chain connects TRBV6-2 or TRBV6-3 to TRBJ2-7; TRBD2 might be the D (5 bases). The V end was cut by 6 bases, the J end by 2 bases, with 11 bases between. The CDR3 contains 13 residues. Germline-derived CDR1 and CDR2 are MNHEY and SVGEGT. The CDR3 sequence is CASSLVGAYEQYF. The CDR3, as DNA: TGTGCCAGCAGCCTCGTCGGGGCCTACGAGCAGTACTTC.

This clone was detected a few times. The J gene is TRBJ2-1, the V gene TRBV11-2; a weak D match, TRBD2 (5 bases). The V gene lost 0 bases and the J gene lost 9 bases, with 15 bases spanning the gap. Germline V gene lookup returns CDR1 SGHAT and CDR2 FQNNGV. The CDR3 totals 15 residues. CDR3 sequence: CASSLDPSWRSEQFF. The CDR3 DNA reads TGTGCCAGCAGCTTAGATCCTAGTTGGAGGAGTGAGCAGTTCTTC. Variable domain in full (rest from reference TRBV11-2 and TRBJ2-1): EAGVAQSPRYKIIEKRQSVAFWCNPISGHATLYWYQQILGQGPKLLIQFQNNGVVDDSQLPKDRFSAERLKGVDSTLKIQPAKLEDSAVYLCASSLDPSWRSEQFFGPGTRLTVL.